Listed here are 20 T cell receptor beta chains from one sample, sequenced in a study of blood T cell repertoires in COVID-19. Measured with immunoSEQ multiplex PCR; TCRdb has only the in-frame clones, and not every one. Of about 250,000 clones in the sample, over 75% were seen once. Material for sequencing was peripheral blood. These receptors originate from a man aged 45-65 years with COVID-19, enrolled during active disease.

The V and J genes are TRBV10-3 and TRBJ1-6; a weak D match, TRBD1 (5 bases). V gave up 8 bases and J gave up 9 bases, with 11 bases separating them. Looked up from germline, CDR1 is ENHRY and CDR2 is SYGVKD. This CDR3 region has 12 residues. This CDR3 is CAISAGTSPLHF. CDR3 nucleotide sequence: TGTGCCATCTCAGCGGGGACTTCACCCCTCCACTTT.

This CDR3 reads CASTTGRTEAFF. For the CDR3, the DNA is TGTGCCAGCACAACTGGGAGAACTGAAGCTTTCTTT. V gene TRBV12-3 or TRBV12-4 combines with J gene TRBJ1-1; D not certain. The V end was cut by 7 bases, the J end by 5 bases, with 11 bases between. The CDR3 loop spans 12 amino acids.

The chain joins TRBV27 to TRBJ1-5, with TRBD1 as a possible D gene (6 bases). This CDR3 contains 15 residues. V was pared by 5 bases and J by 6 bases, with 17 bases between. The germline V gene has CDR1 MNHEY and CDR2 SMNVEV (reference sequence). CDR3 coding DNA: TGTGCCAGCAGTCCATCCGCCGGACAGTTTCAGCCCCAGCATTTT. Translating gives CASSPSAGQFQPQHF.

This chain uses TRBV12-3 or TRBV12-4 with TRBJ1-1; 8 bases line up with TRBD1. Trimming removed 5 bases from V and 11 bases from J; junction bases left unmatched: 10. The CDR3 has 13 amino acids. The CDR3 DNA follows: TGTGCCAGCAGTACTGGAGGACAGGGAACGGCTTTCTTT. It specifies CASSTGGQGTAFF.

V usage is TRBV5-1 and J usage is TRBJ1-1, with D possibly being TRBD1 (5 bases). Germline-derived CDR1 and CDR2 are SGHRS and YFSETQ. This CDR3 has 17 amino acids. The germline V and J ends were trimmed by 3 bases and 1 base, with 19 bases remaining between them. CDR3 in DNA: TGCGCCAGCAGCTCATTAACATCAGGGCGGAGGAACACTGAAGCTTTCTTT. Its protein product is CASSSLTSGRRNTEAFF.

The chain links TRBV9 to TRBJ1-1, with D possibly TRBD1 on 5 matching bases. This CDR3 is 14 amino acids long. The germline V and J ends were trimmed by 1 base and 5 bases, with 12 bases remaining between them. Germline V gene lookup returns CDR1 SGDLS and CDR2 YYNGEE. CDR3 bases: TGTGCCAGCAGCGTAAATCAGGGTTATACTGAAGCTTTCTTT. It is translated as CASSVNQGYTEAFF.

The chain employs TRBV25-1 and TRBJ1-1; D unclear. Per the germline V gene, CDR1 is MGHDK and CDR2 is SYGVNS. V lost 6 bases to trimming and J lost 2 bases, with 13 bases between them. The CDR3 runs to 14 residues. The CDR3 DNA is TGTGCCAGCAGCCGGATAAGCGGAAACACTGAAGCTTTCTTT. The encoded protein is CASSRISGNTEAFF.

The rearrangement joins TRBV7-9 to TRBJ1-5; unclear D gene. The germline V gene encodes CDR1 SEHNR and CDR2 FQNEAQ (reference sequence). V was pared by 5 bases and J by 4 bases, with 9 bases between. The CDR3 runs 13 residues. CDR3 sequence (DNA): TGTGCCAGCAGCCGTGACGGGAATCAGCCCCAGCATTTT. This gives the protein CASSRDGNQPQHF.

This clone turned up a few times. The chain joins TRBV19 to TRBJ1-5; the D gene is possibly TRBD1 (5 bases). The germline V and J ends were trimmed by 9 bases and 0 bases, with 12 bases remaining between them. This CDR3 is built from 14 residues. Germline loops: CDR1 LNHDA, CDR2 SQIVND (reference sequence). CDR3 sequence reads: CASGTVFSNQPQHF. Written as DNA, the CDR3 is TGTGCCAGCGGGACTGTTTTTAGCAATCAGCCCCAGCATTTT.

This clone occurred a few times. CDR3 in amino acids: CASSQDPRGTYGYTF. CDR3 in DNA: TGTGCCAGCAGCCAAGATCCAAGGGGAACCTATGGCTACACCTTC. The rearrangement joins TRBV3-1 (or the pseudogene TRBV3-2) to TRBJ1-2, with D possibly TRBD1 on 5 matching bases. The germline V gene has CDR1 LGHDT and CDR2 YNNKEL (reference sequence). Trimming removed 0 bases from V and 4 bases from J, with 12 bases in between. This CDR3 comprises 15 residues.

The rearrangement links TRBV7-9 to TRBJ2-6; 11 bases match TRBD1. This CDR3 is built from 18 residues. V lost 0 bases to trimming and J lost 2 bases; unmatched junction nucleotides: 3. The germline CDR1 and CDR2 sequences are SEHNR and FQNEAQ (reference sequence). The CDR3 bases are TGTGCCAGCAGCTTAGCGGGGACAGGGGGAGCTGGGGCCAACGTCCTGACTTTC. It yields the protein CASSLAGTGGAGANVLTF.

The chain links TRBV7-9 to TRBJ2-1, with 7 bases lining up with TRBD2. Per germline, CDR1 SEHNR and CDR2 FQNEAQ (reference sequence). V trimming: 0 bases; J trimming: 9 bases; junction bases outside the gene matches: 11. The CDR3 extends over 16 amino acids. The chain's CDR3 is CASSLAGTNRWFEQFF. The CDR3, as DNA: TGTGCCAGCAGCTTAGCGGGGACTAACCGCTGGTTTGAGCAGTTCTTC.

This rearrangement joins TRBV4-2 to TRBJ2-7; TRBD1 matches at 7 bases. The CDR3 consists of 15 residues. Trimming cost V 4 bases and J 1 base; bases outside gene matches: 7. CDR1 LGHNA and CDR2 YNFKEQ come from the germline V gene. CDR3 nucleotide sequence: TGTGCCAGCAGCCTTAATACAGGGGCTTCCTACGAGCAGTACTTC. It encodes CASSLNTGASYEQYF.

The V and J genes are TRBV24-1 and TRBJ2-1; a weak D match, TRBD2 (6 bases). V lost 3 bases and J lost 4, with 15 bases in between. Germline assignment: CDR1 KGHDR and CDR2 SFDVKD. This CDR3 spans 16 amino acids. The CDR3 DNA reads as TGTGCCACCAGTGATGGCGGGACCCCACATTACAATGAGCAGTTCTTC. This gives the protein CATSDGGTPHYNEQFF.

V usage is TRBV30 and J usage is TRBJ2-2; no clear D. CDR3 size: 12 residues. Per germline, CDR1 GTSNPN and CDR2 SVGIG (reference sequence). V was clipped by 2 bases and J by 5 bases, with 6 bases between them. CDR3 amino acids: CAWSPRTGELFF. In nucleotides, the CDR3 is TGTGCCTGGAGTCCTAGGACCGGGGAGCTGTTTTTT.

The V gene is TRBV15, the J gene TRBJ2-7; 12 bases are a match to TRBD2. CDR1 and CDR2 from the germline V gene are LNHNV and YYDKDF (reference sequence). The junction had 9 bases not matched to a gene; V was cut back by 0 bases and J by 3 bases. The CDR3 length is 18 residues. This chain's CDR3 is CATSRDRLAGAFGYEQYF. Written as DNA, the CDR3 is TGTGCCACCAGCAGAGATCGACTAGCGGGGGCCTTCGGCTACGAGCAGTACTTC.

V usage is TRBV10-3 and J usage is TRBJ1-5; 9 bases line up with TRBD1. CDR1 is ENHRY and CDR2 is SYGVKD in the germline V gene. This CDR3 is 15 amino acids long. V lost 3 bases to trimming and J lost 5 bases; unmatched junction nucleotides: 5. DNA of the CDR3: TGTGCCATCAGTGAAACGGGACAGGGAGATCAGCCCCAGCATTTT. It translates to CAISETGQGDQPQHF.

The CDR3 sequence is CASSFGTGTGMGEAFF. In DNA, the CDR3 is TGCGCCAGCAGCTTTGGAACCGGGACAGGGATGGGTGAAGCTTTCTTT. The chain links TRBV5-1 to TRBJ1-1, with TRBD1 identical over 9 bases. This CDR3 has 16 amino acids. The germline V gene encodes CDR1 SGHRS and CDR2 YFSETQ. J was trimmed by 7 bases and V by 2 bases; bases with no gene match: 12.

The CDR3 protein is CASSLVGGTGNQPQHF. CDR3 in DNA: TGTGCCAGCAGCTTAGTTGGCGGGACGGGCAATCAGCCCCAGCATTTT. The V call is TRBV7-8, the J call TRBJ1-5; D is possibly TRBD1 (5 bases). The germline gives CDR1 SGHVS, CDR2 FQNEAQ. CDR3 size: 16 residues. V gave up 1 base and J gave up 2 bases, with 12 bases separating them.

This chain connects TRBV28 to TRBJ1-1; D possibly corresponds to TRBD1 (6 bases). The CDR3 length is 14 residues. Germline-derived CDR1 and CDR2 are MDHEN and SYDVKM. The V end lost 5 bases, the J end lost 0 bases, and 10 bases lay between the germline ends. The CDR3 DNA reads TGTGCCAGCAGTCAACAGGGAATGAACACTGAAGCTTTCTTT. It is translated as CASSQQGMNTEAFF.